The 28 T cell receptor beta chains below come from one sample, sequenced in a study of T cells in tuberculosis. The repertoire was sequenced with immunoSEQ multiplex PCR; TCRdb's copy has only in-frame clones and lacks some. This sample has roughly 33,000 clones; roughly nine tenths occur once, and the top ten carry 2.2%. Source material: PBMCs. These receptors all come from a donor aged 10-30 years with latent tuberculosis or without tuberculosis infection.

This rearrangement joins TRBV27 to TRBJ2-5; 11 bases match TRBD1. The CDR3 length is 15 residues. With V trimmed by 5 bases and J by 1 base, 3 bases remained unmatched. Germline V lookup: CDR1 MNHEY, CDR2 SMNVEV (reference sequence). In DNA form, the CDR3 reads TGTGCCAGCAGTCGGGGGACAGGGGGCCAAGAGACCCAGTACTTC. Its protein is CASSRGTGGQETQYF.

This chain uses TRBV25-1 with TRBJ2-1; 11 positions match TRBD1. The junction had 5 bases not matched to a gene; V was cut back by 3 bases and J by 7 bases. This CDR3 has 15 residues. Germline lookup yields CDR1 MGHDK and CDR2 SYGVNS. This CDR3 reads CASSDSGQGVNEQFF. Written as DNA, the CDR3 is TGTGCCAGCAGTGACTCGGGACAGGGGGTGAATGAGCAGTTCTTC.

In its sample, this clone was seen once. V and J are TRBV6-6 and TRBJ2-7; the match to TRBD2 covers 7 bases. This CDR3 region has 13 residues. With V trimmed by 4 bases and J by 5 bases, 5 bases remained unmatched. Germline CDR1 reads MNHNY; CDR2 reads SVGAGI (reference sequence). For the CDR3, the DNA is TGTGCCAGCAGTTTAGGACTAGTCAACGAGCAGTACTTC. It translates to CASSLGLVNEQYF.

This chain connects TRBV5-1 to TRBJ2-3, with 9 bases fitting TRBD2. Germline V gene sequence: CDR1 SGHRS, CDR2 YFSETQ. The CDR3 loop spans 16 amino acids. After removal of 4 bases from V and 4 bases from J, the junction contained 10 bases not matched to a gene. The CDR3 DNA is TGCGCCAGCAGCCACCAAGTAGCGGGAGTCCCAGATACGCAGTATTTT. This encodes CASSHQVAGVPDTQYF. Looking up the rest from reference TRBV5-1 and TRBJ2-3 gives the full variable domain: KAGVTQTPRYLIKTRGQQVTLSCSPISGHRSVSWYQQTPGQGLQFLFEYFSETQRNKGNFPGRFSGRQFSNSRSEMNVSTLELGDSALYLCASSHQVAGVPDTQYFGPGTRLTVL.

The chain employs TRBV19 and TRBJ2-1; 9 positions match TRBD2. Germline trimming cut 3 bases from V and 3 bases from J; bases unmatched to any gene: 9. CDR1 and CDR2 (germline): LNHDA, SQIVND (reference sequence). The CDR3 has 17 amino acids. The CDR3 loop is CASSIFSGGLIYNEQFF. CDR3 DNA: TGTGCCAGTAGTATCTTTAGCGGGGGCCTTATCTACAATGAGCAGTTCTTC.

This rearrangement joins TRBV18 to TRBJ2-3; D is uncertain. Trimming left V 2 bases short and J 4 bases short, with 16 bases between. The CDR3 has 16 residues. The germline V gene encodes CDR1 KGHSH and CDR2 LQKENI. The CDR3 bases are TGTGCCAGCTCACCAACCGTCAAGACCGGAGCAGATACGCAGTATTTT. It codes for CASSPTVKTGADTQYF.

The rearrangement uses TRBV6-6 and TRBJ1-6; D gene unclear. The germline V and J ends were trimmed by 6 bases and 13 bases, with 13 bases remaining between them. The germline CDR1 and CDR2 sequences are MNHNY and SVGAGI (reference sequence). This CDR3 has 12 residues. CDR3 loop: CASSLAERPLHF. CDR3 nucleotide sequence: TGTGCCAGCAGCCTGGCCGAGCGCCCCCTCCACTTT.

The sample holds one count of this clone. This chain links TRBV10-3 with TRBJ1-1; maybe TRBD1 (5 bases). Trimming took 5 bases from V and 2 from J, leaving 18 bases between them. The CDR3 totals 16 residues. Germline V gene sequence: CDR1 ENHRY, CDR2 SYGVKD. This chain's CDR3 is CAISIGHMGKNTEAFF. CDR3 bases: TGTGCCATCAGTATCGGACATATGGGGAAAAACACTGAAGCTTTCTTT.

The CDR3 DNA sequence: TGTGCCAGCAGCTTAGGATACAGGGGGCTTTTCTCTGGGGCCAACGTCCTGACTTTC. Translating it yields CASSLGYRGLFSGANVLTF. The rearrangement uses TRBV7-2 and TRBJ2-6; 9 bases line up with TRBD1. V was pared by 1 base and J by 0 bases, with 7 bases of the junction left unmatched. This CDR3 is 19 amino acids long. CDR1 SGHTA and CDR2 FQGNSA come from the germline V gene.

This chain's CDR3 is CASTPGTGVGNEQYF. The CDR3 bases are TGTGCCAGCACCCCCGGGACAGGGGTTGGCAACGAGCAGTACTTC. The V call is TRBV7-2, the J call TRBJ2-7, with 10 nucleotides matching TRBD1. V shed 7 bases, J shed 5 bases, and the junction held 11 bases outside the gene matches. The CDR3 is 15 amino acids. Germline V gene data show CDR1 as SGHTA and CDR2 as FQGNSA.

A few counts support this clone. The V gene is TRBV7-8, the J gene TRBJ1-5; unclear D gene. V was shortened by 2 bases and J by 2 bases, with 10 bases between the two germline ends. The germline gives CDR1 SGHVS, CDR2 FQNEAQ. The CDR3 is 15 residues long. The CDR3: CASSLLRVGNQPQHF. CDR3 nucleotides: TGTGCCAGCAGCTTATTGAGGGTCGGCAATCAGCCCCAGCATTTT.

This chain links TRBV7-2 with TRBJ2-1; the D gene is possibly TRBD1 (6 bases). Germline assignment: CDR1 SGHTA and CDR2 FQGNSA. V lost 5 bases and J lost 12, with 17 bases in between. The CDR3 contains 13 residues. CDR3 sequence reads: CASSPWTDPRQFF. The CDR3 DNA reads as TGTGCCAGCAGCCCCTGGACAGACCCGCGGCAGTTCTTC. The variable domain in full, with the rest retrieved from reference TRBV7-2 and TRBJ2-1, is GAGVSQSPSNKVTEKGKDVELRCDPISGHTALYWYRQSLGQGLEFLIYFQGNSAPDKSGLPSDRFSAERTGGSVSTLTIQRTQQEDSAVYLCASSPWTDPRQFFGPGTRLTVL.

The chain uses TRBV5-4 and TRBJ2-5; TRBD2 aligns across 7 bases. This CDR3 comprises 16 residues. Germline V CDR1 and CDR2: SGHNT, YYREEE (reference sequence). The V and J ends lost 0 bases and 5 bases, in that order; junction bases with no gene match: 10. The CDR3 DNA reads TGTGCCAGCAGCTTGGGATTGTCCGGGGGGTCGGAGACCCAGTACTTC. Amino acid sequence: CASSLGLSGGSETQYF.

V and J are TRBV19 and TRBJ2-7; 9 bases map to TRBD1. The CDR3 contains 14 residues. J was trimmed by 4 bases and V by 3 bases; bases with no gene match: 4. Germline V CDR1 and CDR2: LNHDA, SQIVND (reference sequence). The CDR3 protein is CASSMGDRDYEQYF. In DNA, the CDR3 is TGTGCCAGTAGTATGGGGGACAGGGATTACGAGCAGTACTTC. The variable domain in full, with the rest retrieved from reference TRBV19 and TRBJ2-7, is DGGITQSPKYLFRKEGQNVTLSCEQNLNHDAMYWYRQDPGQGLRLIYYSQIVNDFQKGDIAEGYSVSREKKESFPLTVTSAQKNPTAFYLCASSMGDRDYEQYFGPGTRLTVT.

The chain links TRBV29-1 to TRBJ1-2; 10 bases match TRBD1. This CDR3 contains 11 residues. The germline gives CDR1 SQVTM, CDR2 ANQGSEA. Trimming took 4 bases from V and 7 from J; bases not matched to a gene: 0. This CDR3 reads CSVGQGAGYTF. The DNA for the CDR3 is TGCAGCGTTGGACAGGGGGCTGGCTACACCTTC. The whole variable domain, filled in from reference TRBV29-1 and TRBJ1-2, reads SAVISQKPSRDICQRGTSLTIQCQVDSQVTMMFWYRQQPGQSLTLIATANQGSEATYESGFVIDKFPISRPNLTFSTLTVSNMSPEDSSIYLCSVGQGAGYTFGSGTRLTVV.

The chain combines TRBV4-1 with TRBJ2-1; 10 bases map to TRBD2. From germline, CDR1 is MGHRA and CDR2 YSYEKL. V dropped 4 bases and J dropped 2; count of bases not matched to a gene: 8. This CDR3 has 17 amino acids. DNA of the CDR3: TGCGCCAGCAGCCCGAGAGTTGGGACTAGCGCCTACAATGAGCAGTTCTTC. Translating gives CASSPRVGTSAYNEQFF.

This CDR3 reads CASSDSKLAAYNEQFF. The CDR3 DNA is TGCGCCAGCAGCGACAGTAAGTTAGCGGCCTACAATGAGCAGTTCTTC. This chain links TRBV4-3 with TRBJ2-1; a possible D gene is TRBD2 (6 bases). V lost 5 bases, J lost 2 bases, and 16 bases lay in between. This CDR3 has 16 residues. The germline V gene encodes CDR1 LGHNA and CDR2 YSLEER.

The rearrangement uses TRBV2 and TRBJ1-1; 7 nucleotides align to TRBD1. The ends lost 6 bases at V and 1 base at J; junction bases unmatched: 8. Germline V gene data show CDR1 as SNHLY and CDR2 as FYNNEI. This CDR3 has 15 residues. The CDR3 nucleotides read TGTGCCAGCAGGCGTCGAGAGGGGGCGAACACTGAAGCTTTCTTT. This gives the protein CASRRREGANTEAFF.

The rearrangement joins TRBV5-8 to TRBJ1-2; D remains ambiguous. Trimming removed 2 bases at V and 9 bases at J, with 14 bases between. The CDR3 sequence is 13 residues long. CDR1 and CDR2 from the germline V gene are SGHTS and YDEGEE. CDR3: CASSFATSMSYTF. CDR3 bases: TGTGCCAGCAGCTTCGCTACTTCCATGAGCTACACCTTC.

This chain joins TRBV7-2 and TRBJ2-2, with TRBD2 matching over 10 bases. Trimming at V came to 2 bases and at J to 0 bases, leaving 6 bases not matched to a gene. CDR1 and CDR2 (germline): SGHTA, FQGNSA. The CDR3 runs 18 residues. This chain's CDR3 is CASSLTNSGGANTGELFF. The CDR3 coding sequence is TGTGCCAGCAGCTTAACGAACAGCGGGGGGGCGAACACCGGGGAGCTGTTTTTT.

J is TRBJ2-3 and V is TRBV5-1, with 9 bases matching TRBD2. This CDR3 is built from 16 residues. V trimming: 0 bases; J trimming: 0 bases; junction bases outside the gene matches: 2. Germline V gene data show CDR1 as SGHRS and CDR2 as YFSETQ. The CDR3 reads CASSLGLAGSTDTQYF. CDR3 in DNA: TGCGCCAGCAGCTTGGGGCTAGCGGGGAGCACAGATACGCAGTATTTT.

The chain couples TRBV19 to TRBJ2-7; D not certain. V shed 5 bases and J shed 3 bases, with 17 bases lying between them. From germline, CDR1 is LNHDA and CDR2 SQIVND (reference sequence). This CDR3 has 15 residues. This chain's CDR3 is CASSLGSGMYYEQYF. In nucleotides, the CDR3 is TGTGCCAGTAGTCTAGGTTCAGGCATGTACTACGAGCAGTACTTC.

The genes are TRBV5-6 and TRBJ2-1, with 7 bases lining up with TRBD1. The junction had 7 bases not matched to a gene; V was cut back by 5 bases and J by 2 bases. This CDR3 comprises 15 residues. CDR1 and CDR2 (germline): SGHDT, YYEEEE. CDR3: CASREMTGTYNEQFF. The CDR3, as DNA: TGTGCCAGCAGGGAGATGACAGGGACCTACAATGAGCAGTTCTTC.

V is TRBV20-1 and J is TRBJ1-2, with a tentative D call TRBD1 (5 bases). CDR3 length: 11 amino acids. CDR1 is DFQATT, CDR2 SNEGSKA, per germline (reference sequence). Trimming pared 3 bases from V and 9 bases from J, leaving 11 bases between. CDR3 residues: CSARVRGSYTF. The CDR3 nucleotides are TGCAGTGCTAGGGTTCGGGGGAGCTACACCTTC.

Here the CDR3 reads CASMFSGSGNTIYF. DNA for the CDR3: TGTGCCAGCATGTTCTCCGGCTCTGGAAACACCATATATTTT. The genes are TRBV6-5 and TRBJ1-3; the D is unclear. Trimming cost V 7 bases and J 0 bases, with 10 bases left between them. The CDR3 loop spans 14 amino acids. The germline V gene has CDR1 MNHEY and CDR2 SVGAGI.

The chain recombines TRBV7-3 with TRBJ1-2, with D possibly matching TRBD1 (6 bases). The CDR3 has 13 amino acids. The V and J ends lost 3 bases and 4 bases respectively, with 9 bases between them. Per germline, CDR1 SGHTA and CDR2 FQGTGA. The CDR3 DNA follows: TGTGCCAGCAGCTTGGGGGCTAGCTATGGCTACACCTTC. This sequence encodes CASSLGASYGYTF. The full variable domain, rest sourced from reference TRBV7-3 and TRBJ1-2, is GAGVSQTPSNKVTEKGKYVELRCDPISGHTALYWYRQSLGQGPEFLIYFQGTGAADDSGLPNDRFFAVRPEGSVSTLKIQRTERGDSAVYLCASSLGASYGYTFGSGTRLTVV.

The gene calls are TRBV7-2 and TRBJ1-2; unclear D gene. This CDR3 comprises 11 residues. V was cut by 9 bases and J by 4 bases, with 9 bases left in between. The V gene's germline CDR1 is SGHTA and CDR2 FQGNSA. CDR3 amino acids: CASGGLYGYTF. The CDR3, as DNA: TGTGCCAGTGGAGGGCTCTATGGCTACACCTTC.

V is TRBV6-1 and J is TRBJ1-1; 9 bases map to TRBD1. The germline CDR1 and CDR2 sequences are MNHNS and SASEGT. The V and J ends lost 6 bases and 5 bases, in that order; junction bases with no gene match: 7. This CDR3 region has 14 residues. This CDR3 reads CASSIGQGITEAFF. In DNA, the CDR3 is TGTGCCAGCAGCATAGGACAGGGGATAACTGAAGCTTTCTTT.